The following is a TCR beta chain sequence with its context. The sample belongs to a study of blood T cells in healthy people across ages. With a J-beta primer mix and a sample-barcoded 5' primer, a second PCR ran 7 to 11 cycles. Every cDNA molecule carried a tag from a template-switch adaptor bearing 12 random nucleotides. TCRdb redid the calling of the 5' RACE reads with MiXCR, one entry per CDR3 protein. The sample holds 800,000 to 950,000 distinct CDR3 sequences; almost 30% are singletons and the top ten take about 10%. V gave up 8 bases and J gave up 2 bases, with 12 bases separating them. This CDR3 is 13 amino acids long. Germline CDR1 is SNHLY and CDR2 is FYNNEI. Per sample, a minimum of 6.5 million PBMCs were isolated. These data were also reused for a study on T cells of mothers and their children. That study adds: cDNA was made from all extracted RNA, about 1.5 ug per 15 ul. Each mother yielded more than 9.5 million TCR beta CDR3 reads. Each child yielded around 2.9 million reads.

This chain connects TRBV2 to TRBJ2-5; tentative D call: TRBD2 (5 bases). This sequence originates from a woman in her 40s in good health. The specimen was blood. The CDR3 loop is CASCFSGQETQYF. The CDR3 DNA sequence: TGTGCCAGCTGTTTTTCGGGGCAAGAGACCCAGTACTTC.